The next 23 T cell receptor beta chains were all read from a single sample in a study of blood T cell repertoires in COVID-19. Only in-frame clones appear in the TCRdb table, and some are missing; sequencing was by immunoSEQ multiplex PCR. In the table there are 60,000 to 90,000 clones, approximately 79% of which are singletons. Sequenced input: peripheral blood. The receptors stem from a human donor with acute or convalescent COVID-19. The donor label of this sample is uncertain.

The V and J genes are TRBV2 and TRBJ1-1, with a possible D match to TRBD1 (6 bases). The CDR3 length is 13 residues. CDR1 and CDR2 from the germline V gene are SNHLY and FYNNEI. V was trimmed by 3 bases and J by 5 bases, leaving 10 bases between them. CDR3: CASSEFQGTEAFF. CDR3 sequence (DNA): TGTGCCAGCAGTGAGTTTCAGGGGACTGAAGCTTTCTTT.

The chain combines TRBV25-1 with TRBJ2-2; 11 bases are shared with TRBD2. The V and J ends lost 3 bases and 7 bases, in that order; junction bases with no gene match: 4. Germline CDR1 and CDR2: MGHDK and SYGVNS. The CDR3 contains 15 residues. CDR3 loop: CASSDSGGAIGELFF. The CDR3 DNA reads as TGTGCCAGCAGTGATAGCGGGGGGGCAATCGGGGAGCTGTTTTTT.

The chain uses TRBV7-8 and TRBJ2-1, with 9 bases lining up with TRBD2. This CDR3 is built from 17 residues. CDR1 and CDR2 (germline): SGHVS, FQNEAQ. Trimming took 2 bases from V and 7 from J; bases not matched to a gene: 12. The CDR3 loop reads CASSLKGAGGLLNEQFF. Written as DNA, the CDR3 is TGTGCCAGCAGCTTAAAAGGAGCGGGAGGCCTTTTGAATGAGCAGTTCTTC. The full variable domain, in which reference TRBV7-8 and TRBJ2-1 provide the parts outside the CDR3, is GAGVSQSPRYKVAKRGQDVALRCDPISGHVSLFWYQQALGQGPEFLTYFQNEAQLDKSGLPSDRFFAERPEGSVSTLKIQRTQQEDSAVYLCASSLKGAGGLLNEQFFGPGTRLTVL.

The DNA of the CDR3 is TGCGCCAGCAGCCAGGACACTAGCGGGGGTAAGTACAATGAGCAGTTCTTC. The encoded protein is CASSQDTSGGKYNEQFF. V usage is TRBV4-3 and J usage is TRBJ2-1; TRBD2 agrees at 11 bases. The ends lost 3 bases at V and 4 bases at J; junction bases unmatched: 8. The CDR3 is 17 amino acids. The germline V gene encodes CDR1 LGHNA and CDR2 YSLEER.

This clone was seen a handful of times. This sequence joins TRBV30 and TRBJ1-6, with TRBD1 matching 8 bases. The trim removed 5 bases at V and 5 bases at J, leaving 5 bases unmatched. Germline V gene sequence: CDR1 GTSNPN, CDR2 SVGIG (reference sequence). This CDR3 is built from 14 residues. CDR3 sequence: CAWGTGGDNSPLHF. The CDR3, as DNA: TGTGCCTGGGGAACAGGGGGGGATAATTCACCCCTCCACTTT.

The CDR3 loop reads CASSRQAGEAFF. CDR3 bases: TGTGCCAGCAGCAGGCAGGCGGGTGAAGCTTTCTTT. The chain joins TRBV6-6 to TRBJ1-1; D is unclear. This CDR3 spans 12 amino acids. Trimming took 6 bases from V and 7 from J, leaving 12 bases between them. The germline gives CDR1 MNHNY, CDR2 SVGAGI (reference sequence).

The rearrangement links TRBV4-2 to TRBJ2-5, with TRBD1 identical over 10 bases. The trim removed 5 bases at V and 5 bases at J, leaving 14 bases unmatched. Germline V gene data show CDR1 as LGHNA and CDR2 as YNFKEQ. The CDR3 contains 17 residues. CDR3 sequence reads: CASSLISGTGALETQYF. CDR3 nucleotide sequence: TGTGCCAGCAGCTTGATCTCCGGGACAGGGGCATTGGAGACCCAGTACTTC.

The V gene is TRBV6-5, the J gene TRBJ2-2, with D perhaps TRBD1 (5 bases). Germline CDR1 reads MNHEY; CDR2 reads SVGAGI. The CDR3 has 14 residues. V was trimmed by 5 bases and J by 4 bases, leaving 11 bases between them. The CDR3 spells CASSLRQTTGELFF. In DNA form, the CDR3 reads TGTGCCAGCAGTCTGCGACAGACCACCGGGGAGCTGTTTTTT.

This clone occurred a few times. The CDR3 spells CASSSRPGGGSYNEQFF. DNA of the CDR3: TGTGCCAGCAGCTCACGACCAGGGGGAGGCTCCTACAATGAGCAGTTCTTC. This chain uses TRBV12-1 with TRBJ2-1; the table's D call TRBD1 went unverified against the DNA. TRBV12-1 corresponds to a pseudogene. The CDR3 contains 17 residues.

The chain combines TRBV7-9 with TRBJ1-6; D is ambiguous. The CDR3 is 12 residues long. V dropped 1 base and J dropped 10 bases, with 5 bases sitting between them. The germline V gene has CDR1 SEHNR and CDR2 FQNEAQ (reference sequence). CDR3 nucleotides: TGTGCCAGCAGCTTAGAGCGGTCACCCCTCCACTTT. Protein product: CASSLERSPLHF.

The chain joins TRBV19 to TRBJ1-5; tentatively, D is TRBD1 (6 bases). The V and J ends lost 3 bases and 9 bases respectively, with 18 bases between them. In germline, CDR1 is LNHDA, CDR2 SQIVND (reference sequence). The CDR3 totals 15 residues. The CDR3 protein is CASSIPQLKGGPQHF. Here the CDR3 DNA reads TGTGCCAGTAGTATTCCCCAGCTTAAAGGGGGGCCCCAGCATTTT.

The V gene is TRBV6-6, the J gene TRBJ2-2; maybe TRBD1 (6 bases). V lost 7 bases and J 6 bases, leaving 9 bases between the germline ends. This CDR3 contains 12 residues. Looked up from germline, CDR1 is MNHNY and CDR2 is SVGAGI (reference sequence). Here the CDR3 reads CASTEGAGELFF. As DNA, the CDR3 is TGTGCCAGCACCGAGGGGGCCGGGGAGCTGTTTTTT.

The CDR3 protein is CASSAGQGIGEAFF. In DNA, the CDR3 is TGTGCCAGCAGCGCGGGACAGGGGATAGGTGAAGCTTTCTTT. This rearrangement joins TRBV7-9 to TRBJ1-1; 10 bases agree with TRBD1. This CDR3 region has 14 residues. Germline CDR1 SEHNR, CDR2 FQNEAQ (reference sequence). The V and J ends lost 5 bases and 7 bases, in that order; junction bases with no gene match: 7.

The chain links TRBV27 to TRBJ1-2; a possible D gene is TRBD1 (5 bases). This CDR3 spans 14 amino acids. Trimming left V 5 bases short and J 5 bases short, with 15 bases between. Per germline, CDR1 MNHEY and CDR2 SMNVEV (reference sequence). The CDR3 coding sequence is TGTGCCAGCAGTGGGAAGGCAGGGAAATATGGCTACACCTTC. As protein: CASSGKAGKYGYTF.

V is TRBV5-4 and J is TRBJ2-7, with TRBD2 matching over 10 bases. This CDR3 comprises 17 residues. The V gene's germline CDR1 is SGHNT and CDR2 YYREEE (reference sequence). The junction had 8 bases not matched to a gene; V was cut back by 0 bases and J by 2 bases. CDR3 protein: CASSLGGLAGATYEQYF. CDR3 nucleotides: TGTGCCAGCAGCTTGGGGGGCCTAGCGGGGGCAACCTACGAGCAGTACTTC.

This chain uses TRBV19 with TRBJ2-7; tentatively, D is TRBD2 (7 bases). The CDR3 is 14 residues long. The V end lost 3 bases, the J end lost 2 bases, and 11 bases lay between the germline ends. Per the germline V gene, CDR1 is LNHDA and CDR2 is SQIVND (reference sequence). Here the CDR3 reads CASSIRGGAYEQYF. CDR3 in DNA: TGTGCCAGTAGTATCCGCGGGGGCGCCTACGAGCAGTACTTC.

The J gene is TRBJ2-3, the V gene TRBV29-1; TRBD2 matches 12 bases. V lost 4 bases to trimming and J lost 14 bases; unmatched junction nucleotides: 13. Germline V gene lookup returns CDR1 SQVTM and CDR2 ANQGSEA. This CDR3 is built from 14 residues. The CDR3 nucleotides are TGCAGCGTTGGTGTGCAGGGGGCGACTAGCGGGGGGTATTTT. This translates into CSVGVQGATSGGYF.

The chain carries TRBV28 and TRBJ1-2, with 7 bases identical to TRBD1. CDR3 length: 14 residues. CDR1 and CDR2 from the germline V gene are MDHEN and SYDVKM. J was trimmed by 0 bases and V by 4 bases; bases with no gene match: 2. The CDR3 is CASSSGTANYGYTF. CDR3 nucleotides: TGTGCCAGCAGTTCCGGGACAGCTAACTATGGCTACACCTTC.

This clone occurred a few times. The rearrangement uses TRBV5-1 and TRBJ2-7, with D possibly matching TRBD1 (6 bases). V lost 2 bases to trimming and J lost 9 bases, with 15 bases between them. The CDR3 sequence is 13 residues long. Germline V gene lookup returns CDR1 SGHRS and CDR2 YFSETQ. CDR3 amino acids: CASSFNRDGRQYV. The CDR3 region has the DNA TGCGCCAGCAGCTTTAACAGGGACGGTCGGCAGTACGTC.

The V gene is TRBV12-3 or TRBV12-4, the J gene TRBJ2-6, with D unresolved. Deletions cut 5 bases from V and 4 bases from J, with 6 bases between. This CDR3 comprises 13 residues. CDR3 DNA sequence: TGTGCCAGCAGTCTCTCCGGGGCCAACGTCCTGACTTTC. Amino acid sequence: CASSLSGANVLTF.

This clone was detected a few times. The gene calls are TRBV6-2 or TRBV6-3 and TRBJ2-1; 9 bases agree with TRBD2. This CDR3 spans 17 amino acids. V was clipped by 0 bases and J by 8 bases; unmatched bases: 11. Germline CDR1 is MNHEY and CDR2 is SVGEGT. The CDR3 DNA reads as TGTGCCAGCAGTTACTCGCCCATTAGCGGGGGTGAGGATGAGCAGTTCTTC. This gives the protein CASSYSPISGGEDEQFF.

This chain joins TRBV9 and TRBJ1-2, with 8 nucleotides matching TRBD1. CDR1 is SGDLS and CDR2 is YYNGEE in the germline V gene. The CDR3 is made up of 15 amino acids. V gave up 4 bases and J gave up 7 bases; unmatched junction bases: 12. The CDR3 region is CASSPRGQTGAGYTF. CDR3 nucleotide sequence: TGTGCCAGCAGCCCTAGAGGTCAGACAGGGGCTGGCTACACCTTC.

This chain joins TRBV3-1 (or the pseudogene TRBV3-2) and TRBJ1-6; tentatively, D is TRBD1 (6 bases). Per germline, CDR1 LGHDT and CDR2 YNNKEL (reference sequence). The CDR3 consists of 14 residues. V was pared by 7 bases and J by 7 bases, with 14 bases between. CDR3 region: CASNPGAENSPLHF. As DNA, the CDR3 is TGTGCCAGCAACCCAGGGGCGGAAAATTCACCCCTCCACTTT.